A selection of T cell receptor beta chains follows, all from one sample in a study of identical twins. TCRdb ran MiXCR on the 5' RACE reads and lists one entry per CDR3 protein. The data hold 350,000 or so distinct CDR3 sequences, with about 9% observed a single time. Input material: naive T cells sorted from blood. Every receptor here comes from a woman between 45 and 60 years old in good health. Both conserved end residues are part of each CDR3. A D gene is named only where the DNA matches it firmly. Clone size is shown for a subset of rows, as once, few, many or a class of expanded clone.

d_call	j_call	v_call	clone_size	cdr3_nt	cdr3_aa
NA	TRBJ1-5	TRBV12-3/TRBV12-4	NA	TGTGCCAGCAGTACTTTCTCAGGGGATCTTAAGCCCCAGCATTTT	CASSTFSGDLKPQHF
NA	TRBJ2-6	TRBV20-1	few	TGCAGTGCTCTCAGGGGATCTGGGGCCAACGTCCTGACTTTC	CSALRGSGANVLTF
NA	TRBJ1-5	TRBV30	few	TGTGCCTGGACACCAGCGGACAATCAGCCCCAGCATTTT	CAWTPADNQPQHF
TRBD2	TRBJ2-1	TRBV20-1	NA	TGCAGTGCTAGACGGGGGCTAGCGGGAGACCATGAGCAGTTCTTC	CSARRGLAGDHEQFF
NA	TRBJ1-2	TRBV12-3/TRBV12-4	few	TGTGCCAGCAGTTTAGACGGCCGGGCAGGGAAGGAAGGCTACACCTTC	CASSLDGRAGKEGYTF
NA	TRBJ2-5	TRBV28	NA	TGTGCCAGCAGTTTCCCCGACTGGCGGGGATTAGAGACCCAGTACTTC	CASSFPDWRGLETQYF
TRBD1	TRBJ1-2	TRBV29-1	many	TGCAGCATACAGGTGTACAGGGGGGATGGCTACACCTTC	CSIQVYRGDGYTF
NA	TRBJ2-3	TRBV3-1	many	TGTGCCAGCAGCCAAGCGGGGCGGGGATACACAGATACGCAGTATTTT	CASSQAGRGYTDTQYF
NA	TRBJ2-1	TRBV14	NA	TGTGCCAGCAGCCAAGCCGCAGGGGGAGGCAATGAGCAGTTCTTC	CASSQAAGGGNEQFF
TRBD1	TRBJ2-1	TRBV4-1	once	TGCGCCAGCAGCCGCGGACAGGGGGCTTTTAATGAGCAGTTCTTC	CASSRGQGAFNEQFF
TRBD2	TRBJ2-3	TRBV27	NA	TGTGCCAGCACGGGGGGAGATACGCAGTATTTT	CASTGGDTQYF
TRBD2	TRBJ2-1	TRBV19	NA	TGTGCCAGTAACCTAGACCTAGCGGGAGACAATGAGCAGTTCTTC	CASNLDLAGDNEQFF
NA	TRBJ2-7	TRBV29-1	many	TGCAGCGTTGAAGGGGGGCGGGACAGCTACGAGCAGTACTTC	CSVEGGRDSYEQYF
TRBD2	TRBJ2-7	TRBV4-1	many	TGCGCCAGCAGCCATGGCGGGAGGGCCGACGAGCAGTACTTC	CASSHGGRADEQYF
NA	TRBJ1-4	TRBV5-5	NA	TGTGCCAGCAGGTTAAGGACAGACAATGAAAAACTGTTTTTT	CASRLRTDNEKLFF
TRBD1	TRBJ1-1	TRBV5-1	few	TGCGCCAGCAGCTATGGACAGGGAGAAGCTTTCTTT	CASSYGQGEAFF
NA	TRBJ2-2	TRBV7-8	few	TGTGCCAGCAGCGGACGAACCACCGGGGAGCTGTTTTTT	CASSGRTTGELFF
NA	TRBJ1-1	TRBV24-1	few	TGTGCCACCAGTGATTTCGGCAGGGTGGGCACTGAAGCTTTCTTT	CATSDFGRVGTEAFF
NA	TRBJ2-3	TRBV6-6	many	TGTGCCAGCAGTTACCGGAAGGGTTTAGATACGCAGTATTTT	CASSYRKGLDTQYF
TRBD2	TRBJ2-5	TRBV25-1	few	TGTGCCAGCAGTGAAAGTGACCGGGGGGGGGAGACCCAGTACTTC	CASSESDRGGETQYF
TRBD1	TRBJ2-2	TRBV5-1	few	TGCGCCAGCAGCCCGGACAGGGGGCCCGGGGAGCTGTTTTTT	CASSPDRGPGELFF
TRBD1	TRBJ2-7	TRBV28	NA	TGTGCCAGCCGGGGGACAGGGGATGCCTACGAGCAGTACTTC	CASRGTGDAYEQYF
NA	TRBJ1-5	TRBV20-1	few	TGCAGTGCTAGAGATGAAAGCAATCAGCCCCAGCATTTT	CSARDESNQPQHF
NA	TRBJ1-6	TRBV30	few	TGTGCCTGGGATCGTGGCAATAATTCACCCCTCCACTTT	CAWDRGNNSPLHF
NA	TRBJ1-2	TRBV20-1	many	TGCAGTGCTAGAGATACCCAGGGCTACACCTTC	CSARDTQGYTF
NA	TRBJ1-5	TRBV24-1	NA	TGTGCCACCAGTGAGTCGTCCGTTAATCAGCCCCAGCATTTT	CATSESSVNQPQHF
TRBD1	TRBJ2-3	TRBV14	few	TGTGCCAGCAGCCAGGTCTGGACAGGCGGAACAGATACGCAGTATTTT	CASSQVWTGGTDTQYF
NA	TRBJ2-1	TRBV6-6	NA	TGTGCCAGCAGTGGCCTTAGTCGCGGGCTTAGTGAGCAGTTCTTC	CASSGLSRGLSEQFF
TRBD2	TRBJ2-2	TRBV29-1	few	TGCAGCGTTGAAGGGACTAGCGGAGGGACCGGGGAGCTGTTTTTT	CSVEGTSGGTGELFF
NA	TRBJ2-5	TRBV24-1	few	TGTGCCACCGGGGAAAGACAGCAAGAGACCCAGTACTTC	CATGERQQETQYF
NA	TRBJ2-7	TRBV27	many	TGTGCCAGCAGTTTATCTGCCACATACGAGCAGTACTTC	CASSLSATYEQYF
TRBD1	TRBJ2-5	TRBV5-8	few	TGTGCCAGCAGCTGGAGGGCCCTACAGGGGGCGATGACCCAAGAGACCCAGTACTTC	CASSWRALQGAMTQETQYF